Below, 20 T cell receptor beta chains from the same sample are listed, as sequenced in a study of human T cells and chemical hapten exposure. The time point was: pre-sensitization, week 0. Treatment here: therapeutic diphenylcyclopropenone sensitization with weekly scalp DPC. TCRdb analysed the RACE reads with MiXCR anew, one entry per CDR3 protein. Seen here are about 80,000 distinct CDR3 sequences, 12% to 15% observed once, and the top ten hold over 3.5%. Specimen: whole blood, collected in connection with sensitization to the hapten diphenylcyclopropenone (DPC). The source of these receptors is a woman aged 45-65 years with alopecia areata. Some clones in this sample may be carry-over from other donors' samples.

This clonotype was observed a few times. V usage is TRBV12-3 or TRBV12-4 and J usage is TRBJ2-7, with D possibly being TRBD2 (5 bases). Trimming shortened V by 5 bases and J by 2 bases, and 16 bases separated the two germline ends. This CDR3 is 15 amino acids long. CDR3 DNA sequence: TGTGCCAGCAGTCCACCCAGCAGCGGACCCTACGAGCAGTACTTC. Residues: CASSPPSSGPYEQYF.

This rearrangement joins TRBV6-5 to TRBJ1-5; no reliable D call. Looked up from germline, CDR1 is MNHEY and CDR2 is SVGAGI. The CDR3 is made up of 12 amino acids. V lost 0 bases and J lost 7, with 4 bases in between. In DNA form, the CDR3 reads TGTGCCAGCAGTTACTCTGGACAGCCCCAGCATTTT. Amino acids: CASSYSGQPQHF.

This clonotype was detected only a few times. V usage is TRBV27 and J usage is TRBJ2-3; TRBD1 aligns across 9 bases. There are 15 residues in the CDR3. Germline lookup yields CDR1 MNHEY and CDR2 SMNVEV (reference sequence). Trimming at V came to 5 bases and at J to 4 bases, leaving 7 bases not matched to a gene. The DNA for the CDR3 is TGTGCCAGCAGTGGCCGGGACAGGGTAGCAGATACGCAGTATTTT. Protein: CASSGRDRVADTQYF.

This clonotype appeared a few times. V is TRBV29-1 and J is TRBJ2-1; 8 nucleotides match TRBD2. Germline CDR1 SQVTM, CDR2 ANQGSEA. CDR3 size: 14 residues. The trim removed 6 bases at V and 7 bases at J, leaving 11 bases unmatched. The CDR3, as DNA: TGCAGCGTCGAAAGGAGCGGGAGTTCGAATGAGCAGTTCTTC. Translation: CSVERSGSSNEQFF.

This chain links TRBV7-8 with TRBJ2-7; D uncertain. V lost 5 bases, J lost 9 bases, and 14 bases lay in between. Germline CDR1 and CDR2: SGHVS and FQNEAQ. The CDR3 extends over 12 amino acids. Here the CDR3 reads CASSAIRTGQYF. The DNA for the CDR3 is TGTGCCAGCAGCGCTATTCGGACGGGGCAGTACTTC.

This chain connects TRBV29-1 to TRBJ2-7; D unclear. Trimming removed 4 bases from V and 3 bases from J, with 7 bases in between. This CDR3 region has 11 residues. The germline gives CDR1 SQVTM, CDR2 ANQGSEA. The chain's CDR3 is CSVVIHYEQYF. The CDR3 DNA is TGCAGCGTTGTGATCCACTACGAGCAGTACTTC.

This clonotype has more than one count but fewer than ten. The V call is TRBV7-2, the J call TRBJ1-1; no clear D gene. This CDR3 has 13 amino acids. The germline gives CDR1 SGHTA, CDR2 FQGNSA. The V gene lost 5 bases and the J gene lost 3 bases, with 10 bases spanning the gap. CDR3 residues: CASSTGRDTEAFF. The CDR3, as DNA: TGTGCCAGCAGCACCGGACGCGACACTGAAGCTTTCTTT.

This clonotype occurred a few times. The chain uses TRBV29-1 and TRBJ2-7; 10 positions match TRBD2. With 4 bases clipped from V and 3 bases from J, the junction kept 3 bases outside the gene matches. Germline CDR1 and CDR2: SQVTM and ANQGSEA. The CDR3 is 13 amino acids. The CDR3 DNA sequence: TGCAGCGTTGTCCGGACTAGCGGCTACGAGCAGTACTTC. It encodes CSVVRTSGYEQYF.

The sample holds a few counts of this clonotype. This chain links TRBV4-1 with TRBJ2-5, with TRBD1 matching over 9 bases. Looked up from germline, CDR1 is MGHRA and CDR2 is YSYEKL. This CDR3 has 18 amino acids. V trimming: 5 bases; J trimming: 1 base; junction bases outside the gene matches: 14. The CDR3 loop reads CASSSNWLTGGGQETQYF. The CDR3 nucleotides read TGCGCCAGCAGCTCCAATTGGTTGACAGGGGGTGGCCAAGAGACCCAGTACTTC.

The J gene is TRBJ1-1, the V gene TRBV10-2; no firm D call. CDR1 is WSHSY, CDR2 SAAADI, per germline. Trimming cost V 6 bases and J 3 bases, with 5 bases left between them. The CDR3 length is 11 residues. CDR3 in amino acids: CASRWDTEAFF. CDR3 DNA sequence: TGCGCCAGCAGGTGGGACACTGAAGCTTTCTTT.

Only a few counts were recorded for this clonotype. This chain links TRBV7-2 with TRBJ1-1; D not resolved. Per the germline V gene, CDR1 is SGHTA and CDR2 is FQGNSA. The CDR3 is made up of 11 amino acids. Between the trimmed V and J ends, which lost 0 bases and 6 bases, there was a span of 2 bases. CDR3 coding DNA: TGTGCCAGCAGCTTAGCGGCTGAAGCTTTCTTT. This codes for CASSLAAEAFF.

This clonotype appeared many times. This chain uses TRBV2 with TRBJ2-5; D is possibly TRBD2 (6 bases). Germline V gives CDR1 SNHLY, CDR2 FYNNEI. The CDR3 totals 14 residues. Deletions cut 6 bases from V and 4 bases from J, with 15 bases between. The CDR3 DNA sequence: TGTGCCAGCAGCAATTTGGAGGGCCGAGAGACCCAGTACTTC. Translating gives CASSNLEGRETQYF.

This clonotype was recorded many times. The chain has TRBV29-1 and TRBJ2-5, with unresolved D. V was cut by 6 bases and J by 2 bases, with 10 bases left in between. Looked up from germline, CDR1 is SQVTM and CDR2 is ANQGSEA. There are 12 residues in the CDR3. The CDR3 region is CSVASTQETQYF. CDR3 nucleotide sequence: TGCAGCGTCGCCTCCACACAAGAGACCCAGTACTTC.

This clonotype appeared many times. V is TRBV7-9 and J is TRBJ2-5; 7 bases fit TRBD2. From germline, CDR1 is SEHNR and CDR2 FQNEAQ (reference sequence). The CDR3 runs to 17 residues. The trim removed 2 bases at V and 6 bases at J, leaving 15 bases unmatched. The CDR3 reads CASSLNEGFGGGKTQYF. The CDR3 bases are TGTGCCAGCAGCTTAAATGAGGGCTTCGGGGGAGGGAAGACCCAGTACTTC.

CDR3 nucleotide sequence: TGCAGTGCTAGAGAGTCCGGTAGCTATGGCTACACCTTC. Amino acid sequence: CSARESGSYGYTF. The J gene is TRBJ1-2, the V gene TRBV20-1, with unresolved D. The length of the CDR3 is 13 residues. In germline, CDR1 is DFQATT, CDR2 SNEGSKA (reference sequence). V dropped 0 bases and J dropped 4 bases, with 9 bases sitting between them.

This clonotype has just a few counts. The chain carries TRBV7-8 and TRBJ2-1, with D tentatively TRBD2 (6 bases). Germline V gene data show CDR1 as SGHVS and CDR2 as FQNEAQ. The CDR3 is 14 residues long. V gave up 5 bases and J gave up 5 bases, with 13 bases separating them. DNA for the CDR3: TGTGCCAGCAGCAACCGGGACTGGAACAATGAGCAGTTCTTC. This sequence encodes CASSNRDWNNEQFF.

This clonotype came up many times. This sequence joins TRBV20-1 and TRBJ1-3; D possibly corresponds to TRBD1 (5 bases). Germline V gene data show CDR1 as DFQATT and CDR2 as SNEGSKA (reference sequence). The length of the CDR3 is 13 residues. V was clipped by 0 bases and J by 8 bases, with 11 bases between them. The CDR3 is CSARDLQGDTIYF. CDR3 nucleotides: TGCAGTGCTAGAGATCTGCAGGGCGACACCATATATTTT.

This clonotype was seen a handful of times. The CDR3 spells CASSRDRGPYNEQFF. The CDR3 DNA is TGTGCCAGCAGCCGAGACAGGGGCCCTTACAATGAGCAGTTCTTC. The chain couples TRBV7-8 to TRBJ2-1; 8 nucleotides line up with TRBD1. V shed 5 bases, J shed 4 bases, and the junction held 7 bases outside the gene matches. From germline, CDR1 is SGHVS and CDR2 FQNEAQ. The CDR3 is 15 amino acids.

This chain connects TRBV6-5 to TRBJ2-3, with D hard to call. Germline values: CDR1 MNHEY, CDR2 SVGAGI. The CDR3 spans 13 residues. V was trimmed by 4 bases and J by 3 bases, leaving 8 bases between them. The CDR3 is CASSFRPTDTQYF. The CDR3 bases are TGTGCCAGCAGTTTTCGACCGACAGATACGCAGTATTTT.

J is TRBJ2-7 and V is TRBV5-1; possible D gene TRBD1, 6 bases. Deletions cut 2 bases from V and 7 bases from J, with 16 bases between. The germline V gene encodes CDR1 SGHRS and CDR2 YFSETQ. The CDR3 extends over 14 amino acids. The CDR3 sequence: CASSFRDNIGEQYF. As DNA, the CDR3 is TGCGCCAGCAGCTTCCGGGACAACATTGGGGAGCAGTACTTC.